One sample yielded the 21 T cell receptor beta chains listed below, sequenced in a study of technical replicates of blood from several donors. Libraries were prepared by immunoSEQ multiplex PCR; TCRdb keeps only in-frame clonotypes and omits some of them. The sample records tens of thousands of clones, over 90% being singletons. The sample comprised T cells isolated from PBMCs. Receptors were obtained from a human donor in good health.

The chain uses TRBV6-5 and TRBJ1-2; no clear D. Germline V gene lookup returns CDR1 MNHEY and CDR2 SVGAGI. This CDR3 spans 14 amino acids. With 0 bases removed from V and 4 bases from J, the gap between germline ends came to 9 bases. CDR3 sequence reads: CASSYSPGSYGYTF. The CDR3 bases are TGTGCCAGCAGTTACTCGCCGGGGAGCTATGGCTACACCTTC.

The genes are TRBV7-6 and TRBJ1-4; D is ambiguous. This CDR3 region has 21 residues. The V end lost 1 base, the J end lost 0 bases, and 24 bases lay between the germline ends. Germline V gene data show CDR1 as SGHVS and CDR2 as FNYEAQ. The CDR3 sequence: CASSLVVRRPTKAATNEKLFF. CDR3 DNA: TGTGCCAGCAGCTTAGTAGTAAGAAGGCCCACCAAGGCGGCAACTAATGAAAAACTGTTTTTT. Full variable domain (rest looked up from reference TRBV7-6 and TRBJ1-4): GAGVSQSPRYKVTKRGQDVALRCDPISGHVSLYWYRQALGQGPEFLTYFNYEAQQDKSGLPNDRFSAERPEGSISTLTIQRTEQRDSAMYRCASSLVVRRPTKAATNEKLFFGSGTQLSVL.

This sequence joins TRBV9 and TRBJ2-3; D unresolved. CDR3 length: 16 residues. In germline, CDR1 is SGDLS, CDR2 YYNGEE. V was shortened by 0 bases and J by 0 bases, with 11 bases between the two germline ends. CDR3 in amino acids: CASSVERFPSTDTQYF. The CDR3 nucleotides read TGTGCCAGCAGCGTAGAACGGTTCCCTAGCACAGATACGCAGTATTTT.

The CDR3 DNA follows: TGCAGCGTTGTTCTAGAGCCGGGTTACAATGAGCAGTTCTTC. Protein product: CSVVLEPGYNEQFF. The chain combines TRBV29-1 with TRBJ2-1; no definite D call. Trimming removed 4 bases from V and 4 bases from J, with 14 bases in between. This CDR3 has 14 residues. From germline, CDR1 is SQVTM and CDR2 ANQGSEA.

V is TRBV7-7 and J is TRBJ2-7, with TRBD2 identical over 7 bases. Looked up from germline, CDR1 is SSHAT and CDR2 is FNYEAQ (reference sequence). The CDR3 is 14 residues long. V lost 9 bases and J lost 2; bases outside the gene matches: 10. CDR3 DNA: TGTGCCAGAGATTGGAGCGGGACGACCTACGAGCAGTACTTC. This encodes CARDWSGTTYEQYF.

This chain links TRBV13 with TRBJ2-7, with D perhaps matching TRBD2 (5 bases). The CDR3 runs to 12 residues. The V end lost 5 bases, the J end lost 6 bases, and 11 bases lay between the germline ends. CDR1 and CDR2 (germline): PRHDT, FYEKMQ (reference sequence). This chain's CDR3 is CASSRGTSEQYF. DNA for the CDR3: TGTGCCAGCAGCCGGGGAACATCCGAGCAGTACTTC.

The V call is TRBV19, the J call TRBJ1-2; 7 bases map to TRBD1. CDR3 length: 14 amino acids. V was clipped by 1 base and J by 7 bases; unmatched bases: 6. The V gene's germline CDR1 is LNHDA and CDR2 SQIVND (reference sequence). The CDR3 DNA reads TGTGCCAGTAGTATAGGACAGGGAGTTGGTGGCTACACCTTC. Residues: CASSIGQGVGGYTF.

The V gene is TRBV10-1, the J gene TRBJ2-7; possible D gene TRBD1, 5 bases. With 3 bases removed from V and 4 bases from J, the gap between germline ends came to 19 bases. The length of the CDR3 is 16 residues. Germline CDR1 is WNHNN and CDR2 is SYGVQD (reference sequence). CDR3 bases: TGCGCCAGCAGTGAATCCGTGATCCGGACACCTTACGAGCAGTACTTC. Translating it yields CASSESVIRTPYEQYF.

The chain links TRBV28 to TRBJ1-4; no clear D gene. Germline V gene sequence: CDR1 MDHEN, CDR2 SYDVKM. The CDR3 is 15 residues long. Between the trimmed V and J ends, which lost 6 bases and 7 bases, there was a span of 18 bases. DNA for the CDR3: TGTGCCAGCAGCCCCGGTCTGGGTTCGGGTGAAAAACTGTTTTTT. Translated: CASSPGLGSGEKLFF.

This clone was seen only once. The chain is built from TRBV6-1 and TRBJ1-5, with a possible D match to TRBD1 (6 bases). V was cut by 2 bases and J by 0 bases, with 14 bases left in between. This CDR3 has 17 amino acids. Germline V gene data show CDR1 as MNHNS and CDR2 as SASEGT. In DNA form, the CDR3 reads TGTGCCAGCAGTGAAATTTGGACAGCTTATAGCAATCAGCCCCAGCATTTT. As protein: CASSEIWTAYSNQPQHF.

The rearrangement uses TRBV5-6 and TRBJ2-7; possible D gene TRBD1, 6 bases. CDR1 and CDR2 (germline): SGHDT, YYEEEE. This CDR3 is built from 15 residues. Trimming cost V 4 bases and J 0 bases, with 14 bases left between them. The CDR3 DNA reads TGTGCCAGCAGCCGACCCGGACAGAGCTCCTACGAGCAGTACTTC. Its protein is CASSRPGQSSYEQYF. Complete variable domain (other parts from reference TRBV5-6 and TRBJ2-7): DAGVTQSPTHLIKTRGQQVTLRCSPKSGHDTVSWYQQALGQGPQFIFQYYEEEERQRGNFPDRFSGHQFPNYSSELNVNALLLGDSALYLCASSRPGQSSYEQYFGPGTRLTVT.

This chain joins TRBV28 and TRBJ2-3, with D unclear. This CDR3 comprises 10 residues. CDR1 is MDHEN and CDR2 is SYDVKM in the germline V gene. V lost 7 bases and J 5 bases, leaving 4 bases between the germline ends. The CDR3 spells CASTLDTQYF. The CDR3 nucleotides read TGTGCCAGCACCTTAGATACGCAGTATTTT.

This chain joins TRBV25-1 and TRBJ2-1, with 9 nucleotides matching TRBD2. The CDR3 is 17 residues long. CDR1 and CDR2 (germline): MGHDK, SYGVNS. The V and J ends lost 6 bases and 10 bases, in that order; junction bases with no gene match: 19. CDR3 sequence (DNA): TGTGCCAGCAGGATGGGCGGGAGGGCCTTTTCGGTTCACGAGCAGTTCTTC. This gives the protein CASRMGGRAFSVHEQFF.

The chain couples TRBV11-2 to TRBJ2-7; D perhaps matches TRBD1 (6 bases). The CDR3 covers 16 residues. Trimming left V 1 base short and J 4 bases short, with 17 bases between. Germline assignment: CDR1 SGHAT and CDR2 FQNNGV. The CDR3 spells CASSLATGDLGYEQYF. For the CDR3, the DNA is TGTGCCAGCAGCTTAGCGACAGGAGACCTCGGTTACGAGCAGTACTTC.

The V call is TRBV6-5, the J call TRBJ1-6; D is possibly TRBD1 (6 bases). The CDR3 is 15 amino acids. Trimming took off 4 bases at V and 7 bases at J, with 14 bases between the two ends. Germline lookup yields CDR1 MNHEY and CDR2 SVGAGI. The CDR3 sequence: CASSSATGRNSPLHF. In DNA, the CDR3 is TGTGCCAGCAGTTCGGCCACAGGGCGAAATTCACCCCTCCACTTT.

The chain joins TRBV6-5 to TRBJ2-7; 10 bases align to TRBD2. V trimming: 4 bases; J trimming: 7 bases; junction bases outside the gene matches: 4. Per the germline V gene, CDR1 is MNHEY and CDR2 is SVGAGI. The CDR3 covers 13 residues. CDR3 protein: CASSSSGRGEQYF. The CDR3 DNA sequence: TGTGCCAGCAGTTCTAGCGGGAGAGGGGAGCAGTACTTC.

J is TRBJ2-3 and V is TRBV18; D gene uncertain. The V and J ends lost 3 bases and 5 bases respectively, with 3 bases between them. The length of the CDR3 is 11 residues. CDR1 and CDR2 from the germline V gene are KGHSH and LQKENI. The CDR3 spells CASSPRDTQYF. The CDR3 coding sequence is TGTGCCAGCTCACCGAGAGATACGCAGTATTTT.

For the CDR3, the DNA is TGTGCCAGCAGTCTTAGCGGGAAGGCTTCAGAGACCCAGTACTTC. Its protein product is CASSLSGKASETQYF. The rearrangement uses TRBV5-4 and TRBJ2-5; 8 bases are a match to TRBD2. With 5 bases clipped from V and 4 bases from J, the junction kept 10 bases outside the gene matches. Germline V lookup: CDR1 SGHNT, CDR2 YYREEE (reference sequence). This CDR3 is 15 amino acids long.

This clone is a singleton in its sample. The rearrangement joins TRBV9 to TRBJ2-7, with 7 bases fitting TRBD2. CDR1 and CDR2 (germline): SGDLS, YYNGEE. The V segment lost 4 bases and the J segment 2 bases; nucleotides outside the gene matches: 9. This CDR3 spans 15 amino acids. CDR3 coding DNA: TGTGCCAGCAGCCCCCGTGGGGGAGGGCCCTACGAGCAGTACTTC. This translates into CASSPRGGGPYEQYF.

CDR3: CASSQGRQNNQPQHF. CDR3 bases: TGTGCCAGCAGCCAAGGCCGACAGAACAATCAGCCCCAGCATTTT. V is TRBV14 and J is TRBJ1-5; maybe TRBD1 (5 bases). CDR3 length: 15 residues. CDR1 is SGHDN, CDR2 FVKESK, per germline. V was cut by 1 base and J by 3 bases, with 10 bases left in between.

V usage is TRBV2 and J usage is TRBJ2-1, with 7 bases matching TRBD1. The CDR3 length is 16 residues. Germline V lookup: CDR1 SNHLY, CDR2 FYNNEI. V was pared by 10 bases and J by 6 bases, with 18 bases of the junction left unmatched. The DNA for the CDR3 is TGTGCCACCCCAGGGGGAGCACAGGGGAAGGGCAATGAGCAGTTCTTC. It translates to CATPGGAQGKGNEQFF. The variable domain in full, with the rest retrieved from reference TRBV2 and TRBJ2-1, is EPEVTQTPSHQVTQMGQEVILRCVPISNHLYFYWYRQILGQKVEFLVSFYNNEISEKSEIFDDQFSVERPDGSNFTLKIRSTKLEDSAMYFCATPGGAQGKGNEQFFGPGTRLTVL.